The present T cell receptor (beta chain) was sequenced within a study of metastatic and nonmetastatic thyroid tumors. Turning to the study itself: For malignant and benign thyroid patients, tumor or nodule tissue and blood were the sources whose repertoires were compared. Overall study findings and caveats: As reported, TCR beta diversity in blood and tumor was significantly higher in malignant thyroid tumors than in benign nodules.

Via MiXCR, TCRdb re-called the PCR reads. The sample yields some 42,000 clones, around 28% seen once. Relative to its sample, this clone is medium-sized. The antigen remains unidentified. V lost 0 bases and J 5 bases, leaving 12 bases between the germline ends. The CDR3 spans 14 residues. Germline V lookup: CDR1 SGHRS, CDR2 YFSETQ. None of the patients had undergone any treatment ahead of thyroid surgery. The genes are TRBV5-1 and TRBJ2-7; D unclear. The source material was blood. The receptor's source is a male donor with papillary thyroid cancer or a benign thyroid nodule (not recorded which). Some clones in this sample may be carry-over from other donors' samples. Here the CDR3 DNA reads TGCGCCAGCAGCTTGGACCAGGCTTTCCACGAGCAGTACTTC. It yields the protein CASSLDQAFHEQYF.